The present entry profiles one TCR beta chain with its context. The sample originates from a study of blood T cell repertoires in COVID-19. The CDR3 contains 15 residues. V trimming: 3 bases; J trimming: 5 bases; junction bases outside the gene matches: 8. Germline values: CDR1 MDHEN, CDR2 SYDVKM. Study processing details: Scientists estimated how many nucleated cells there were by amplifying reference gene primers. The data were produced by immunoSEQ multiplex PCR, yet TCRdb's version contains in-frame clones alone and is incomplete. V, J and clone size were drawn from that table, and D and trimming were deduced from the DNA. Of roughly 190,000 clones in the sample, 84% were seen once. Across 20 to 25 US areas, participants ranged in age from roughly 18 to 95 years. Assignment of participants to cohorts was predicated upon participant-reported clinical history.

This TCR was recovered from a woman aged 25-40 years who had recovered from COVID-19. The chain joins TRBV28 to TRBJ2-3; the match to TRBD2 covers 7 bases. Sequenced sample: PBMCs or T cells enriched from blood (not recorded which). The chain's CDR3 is CASSFFGLAEDTQYF. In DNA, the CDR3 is TGTGCCAGCAGTTTTTTCGGGCTAGCGGAAGATACGCAGTATTTT.